This passage covers 11 T cell receptor beta chains from one sample sequenced in a study of control samples from healthy donors and cancer patients. Method: immunoSEQ multiplex PCR; TCRdb's copy keeps in-frame clones and lacks some. The table includes roughly 63,000 clones, around 90% detected once. The sample was PBMCs. These TCRs come from a man between 35 and 55 years old with colorectal cancer.

The count of this clone is one. This chain connects TRBV5-4 to TRBJ2-3; D remains unclear. This CDR3 is built from 13 residues. V was clipped by 1 base and J by 7 bases, with 10 bases between them. The germline CDR1 and CDR2 sequences are SGHNT and YYREEE (reference sequence). This CDR3 reads CASSLLTAHTQYF. CDR3 in DNA: TGTGCCAGCAGCTTGTTGACTGCTCATACGCAGTATTTT.

This sequence joins TRBV7-9 and TRBJ2-1; D is unresolved. Per germline, CDR1 SEHNR and CDR2 FQNEAQ (reference sequence). The V end was cut by 9 bases, the J end by 6 bases, with 18 bases between. This CDR3 region has 14 residues. The CDR3 reads CASSSPTPSNEQFF. The CDR3 DNA reads as TGTGCCAGTTCTAGTCCCACACCCTCCAATGAGCAGTTCTTC.

The chain is built from TRBV6-2 or TRBV6-3 and TRBJ2-5; D gene ambiguous. Germline CDR1 and CDR2: MNHEY and SVGEGT. The CDR3 covers 12 residues. Trimming cost V 6 bases and J 3 bases, with 8 bases left between them. CDR3 sequence reads: CASSRTEETQYF. For the CDR3, the DNA is TGTGCCAGCAGCAGGACGGAAGAGACCCAGTACTTC.

V usage is TRBV7-8 and J usage is TRBJ1-5, with 7 bases lining up with TRBD1. V shed 0 bases, J shed 1 base, and the junction held 3 bases outside the gene matches. This CDR3 has 16 residues. CDR1 and CDR2 from the germline V gene are SGHVS and FQNEAQ. The CDR3, as DNA: TGTGCCAGCAGCTTAGCCGGGACAGTGAGCAATCAGCCCCAGCATTTT. Its protein is CASSLAGTVSNQPQHF.

The rearrangement links TRBV19 to TRBJ2-2, with 11 bases matching TRBD2. Per the germline V gene, CDR1 is LNHDA and CDR2 is SQIVND (reference sequence). Germline trimming cut 6 bases from V and 3 bases from J; bases unmatched to any gene: 0. This CDR3 comprises 14 residues. CDR3 sequence: CASRTSGDTGELFF. The CDR3 region has the DNA TGTGCCAGTAGGACTAGCGGGGACACCGGGGAGCTGTTTTTT.

The chain combines TRBV18 with TRBJ2-5; a possible D gene is TRBD2 (5 bases). This CDR3 contains 13 residues. From germline, CDR1 is KGHSH and CDR2 LQKENI. Trimming took 3 bases from V and 7 from J, leaving 12 bases between them. CDR3 residues: CASSPSGAGTQYF. Here the CDR3 DNA reads TGTGCCAGCTCACCGTCAGGTGCGGGGACCCAGTACTTC.

The chain links TRBV5-6 to TRBJ1-4, with 11 bases matching TRBD1. The CDR3 is 16 residues long. The V gene end was trimmed by 4 bases and the J gene end by 5 bases; junction bases not matched to a gene: 7. Germline CDR1 reads SGHDT; CDR2 reads YYEEEE. The CDR3 spells CASSGTRDRGNEKLFF. Here the CDR3 DNA reads TGTGCCAGCAGCGGGACCCGGGACAGGGGGAATGAAAAACTGTTTTTT.

The J gene is TRBJ2-1, the V gene TRBV12-3 or TRBV12-4; the match to TRBD2 covers 10 bases. The CDR3 is made up of 13 amino acids. V gave up 10 bases and J gave up 4 bases; unmatched junction bases: 4. CDR3 in DNA: TGTGCCACCCAGCGGGGGGGATACAATGAGCAGTTCTTC. Amino acid sequence: CATQRGGYNEQFF.

The rearrangement links TRBV19 to TRBJ1-2; 9 bases align to TRBD1. The V segment lost 8 bases and the J segment 2 bases; nucleotides outside the gene matches: 18. CDR1 is LNHDA, CDR2 SQIVND, per germline (reference sequence). The length of the CDR3 is 18 residues. The CDR3: CASLPTGTGYKGNYGYTF. The CDR3 DNA is TGTGCCAGTCTCCCTACCGGGACAGGGTATAAGGGAAACTATGGCTACACCTTC.

V and J are TRBV7-8 and TRBJ2-5, with 7 bases aligning to TRBD2. Unmatched junction bases numbered 2, after V lost 6 bases and J lost 1 base. There are 13 residues in the CDR3. The germline CDR1 and CDR2 sequences are SGHVS and FQNEAQ. The CDR3 is CASSRTSQETQYF. CDR3 nucleotide sequence: TGTGCCAGCAGTAGGACTAGCCAAGAGACCCAGTACTTC.

The chain is built from TRBV5-1 and TRBJ1-1, with no clear D. The germline CDR1 and CDR2 sequences are SGHRS and YFSETQ. V lost 4 bases and J lost 7, with 14 bases in between. This CDR3 has 13 amino acids. CDR3 in amino acids: CASSTMTGYEAFF. The CDR3 region has the DNA TGCGCCAGCAGCACCATGACCGGCTATGAAGCTTTCTTT.